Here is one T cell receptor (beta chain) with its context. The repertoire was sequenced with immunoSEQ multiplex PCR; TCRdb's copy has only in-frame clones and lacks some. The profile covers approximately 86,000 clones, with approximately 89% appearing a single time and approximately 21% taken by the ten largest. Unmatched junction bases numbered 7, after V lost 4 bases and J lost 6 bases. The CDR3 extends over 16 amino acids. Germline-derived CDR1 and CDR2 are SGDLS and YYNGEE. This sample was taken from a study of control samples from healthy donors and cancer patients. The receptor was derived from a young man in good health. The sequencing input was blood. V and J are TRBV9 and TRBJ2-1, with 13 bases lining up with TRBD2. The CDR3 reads CASSLITSGGGNEQFF. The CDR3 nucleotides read TGTGCCAGCAGCTTGATCACTAGCGGGGGGGGCAATGAGCAGTTCTTC.